Sequencing of this T cell receptor (beta chain) was carried out in a study of T-cell reconstitution after alpha-beta-depleted transplantation in children. V lost 5 bases and J 3 bases, leaving 11 bases between the germline ends. The germline V gene encodes CDR1 SEHNR and CDR2 FQNEAQ (reference sequence). CDR3 length: 13 residues. Using unique molecular identifiers, the investigators prepared the TCRbeta library. MiXCR, applied by TCRdb to the PCR reads, yields one record per CDR3 protein. The data show hundreds of thousands of distinct CDR3 sequences, 23% seen once. The sequence derives from a boy in the first two years of life who had a stem cell transplant for acute myeloid leukemia, so the T cells may come from the graft donor. The V call is TRBV7-9, the J call TRBJ2-7, with unresolved D. The input for sequencing was PBMCs, mostly from graft donor cells, taken 360 days after TCRalphabeta/CD19-depleted stem cell transplant. CDR3 DNA sequence: TGTGCCAGCAGCCCTCCCCTCGGCTACGAGCAGTACGTC. It translates to CASSPPLGYEQYV.